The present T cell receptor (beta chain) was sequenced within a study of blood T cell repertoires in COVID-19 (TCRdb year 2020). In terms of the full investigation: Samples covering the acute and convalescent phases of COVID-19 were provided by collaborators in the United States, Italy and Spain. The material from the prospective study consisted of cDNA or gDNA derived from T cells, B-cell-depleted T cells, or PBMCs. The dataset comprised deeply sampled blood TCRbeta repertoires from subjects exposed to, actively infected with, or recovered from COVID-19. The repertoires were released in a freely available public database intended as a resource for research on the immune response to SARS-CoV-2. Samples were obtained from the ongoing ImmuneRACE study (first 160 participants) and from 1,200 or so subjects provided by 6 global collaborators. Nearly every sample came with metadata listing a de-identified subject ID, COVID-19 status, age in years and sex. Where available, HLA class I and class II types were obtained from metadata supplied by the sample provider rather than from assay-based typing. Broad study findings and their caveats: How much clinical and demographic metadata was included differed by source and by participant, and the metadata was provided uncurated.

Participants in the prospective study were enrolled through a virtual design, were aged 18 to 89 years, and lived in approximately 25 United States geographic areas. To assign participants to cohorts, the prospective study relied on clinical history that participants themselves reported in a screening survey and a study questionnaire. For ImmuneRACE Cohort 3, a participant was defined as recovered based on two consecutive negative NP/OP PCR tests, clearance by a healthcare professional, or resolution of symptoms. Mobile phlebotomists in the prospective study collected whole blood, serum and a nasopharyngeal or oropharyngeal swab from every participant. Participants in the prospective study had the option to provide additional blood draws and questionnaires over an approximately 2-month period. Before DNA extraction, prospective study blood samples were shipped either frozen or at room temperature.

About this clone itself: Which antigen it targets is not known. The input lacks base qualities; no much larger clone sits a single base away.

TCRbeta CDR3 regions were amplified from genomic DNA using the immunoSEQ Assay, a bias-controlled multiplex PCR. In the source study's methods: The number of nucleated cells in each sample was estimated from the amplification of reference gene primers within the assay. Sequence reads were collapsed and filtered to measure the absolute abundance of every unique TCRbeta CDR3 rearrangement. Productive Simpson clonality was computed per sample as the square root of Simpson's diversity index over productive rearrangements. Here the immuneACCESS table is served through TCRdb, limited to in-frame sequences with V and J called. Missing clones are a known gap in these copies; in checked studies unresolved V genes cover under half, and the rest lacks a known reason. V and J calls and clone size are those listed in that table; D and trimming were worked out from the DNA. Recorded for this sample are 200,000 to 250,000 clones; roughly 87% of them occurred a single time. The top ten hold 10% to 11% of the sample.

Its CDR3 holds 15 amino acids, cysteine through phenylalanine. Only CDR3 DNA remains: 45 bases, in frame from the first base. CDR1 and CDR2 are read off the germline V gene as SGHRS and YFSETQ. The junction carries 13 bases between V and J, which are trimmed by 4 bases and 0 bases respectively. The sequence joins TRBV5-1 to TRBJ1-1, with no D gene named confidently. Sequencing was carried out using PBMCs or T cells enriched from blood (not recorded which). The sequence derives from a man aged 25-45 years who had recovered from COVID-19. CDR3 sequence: CASSAGTVMNTEAFF. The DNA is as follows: TGCGCCAGCAGCGCTGGAACAGTCATGAACACTGAAGCTTTCTTT.